This TCR beta chain is from a study of identical twins. Overall study results and limits: Low generation-probability sequences were in excess among twin-shared out-of-frame alpha sequences.

It was template switching that added a universal primer site, and there were unique molecular identifiers on the cDNA. Via MiXCR, TCRdb re-called the 5' RACE reads, giving one row per CDR3 protein. This sample has 750,000 to 950,000 distinct CDR3 sequences; roughly 12% occur once, and the top ten carry 1.5% to 2%. V was trimmed by 0 bases and J by 7 bases, leaving 11 bases between them. The CDR3 consists of 13 residues. Germline V gene sequence: CDR1 SGHRS, CDR2 YFSETQ. This clonotype has more than one count but fewer than ten. As yet, its antigen is unknown. The same sample was also studied in work on yellow fever vaccine responses in identical twins.

The receptor was derived from a woman aged 18-29 years in good health. Sequenced: PBMCs. V and J are TRBV5-1 and TRBJ2-7; no definite D call. This chain's CDR3 is CASSLGPEGEQYF. The CDR3 nucleotides read TGCGCCAGCAGCTTGGGCCCCGAAGGGGAGCAGTACTTC.